The 9 T cell receptor beta chains below come from one sample, sequenced in a study of shared clonotypes between healthy human individuals. Generated by immunoSEQ multiplex PCR, the TCRdb table keeps only in-frame clones and is missing some. In the table there are about 530,000 clones, 90% to 97% of which are singletons. The source material was naive CD4+ T cells sorted from blood. Subset noted: CD45RA+ positively selected. Receptor source: a woman aged 25-40 years in good health.

The chain links TRBV28 to TRBJ2-7, with D possibly called TRBD1 or TRBD2 (5 bases each). From germline, CDR1 is MDHEN and CDR2 SYDVKM. CDR3 length: 13 residues. The ends were cut back, 11 bases at V and 1 base at J, with 15 bases in the middle. CDR3 in amino acids: CAARGRESYEQYF. CDR3 nucleotide sequence: TGTGCCGCCCGGGGCAGGGAATCCTACGAGCAGTACTTC.

The chain uses TRBV5-4 and TRBJ2-7; no definite D call. The V end was cut by 0 bases, the J end by 3 bases, with 16 bases between. Germline CDR1 and CDR2: SGHNT and YYREEE (reference sequence). The CDR3 sequence is 16 residues long. DNA of the CDR3: TGTGCCAGCAGCTTGGCCGGATCAGGCGTCAACTACGAGCAGTACTTC. Protein product: CASSLAGSGVNYEQYF.

The rearrangement joins TRBV6-4 to TRBJ2-2; D might be TRBD2 (6 bases). Germline V gene data show CDR1 as MRHNA and CDR2 as SNTAGT. V lost 7 bases to trimming and J lost 4 bases, with 16 bases between them. The CDR3 totals 15 residues. CDR3 sequence reads: CASKSSAASTGELFF. In DNA, the CDR3 is TGTGCCAGCAAATCTAGCGCGGCGAGCACCGGGGAGCTGTTTTTT.

This chain joins TRBV18 and TRBJ2-1; 7 bases map to TRBD1. The germline CDR1 and CDR2 sequences are KGHSH and LQKENI. V shed 0 bases, J shed 7 bases, and the junction held 6 bases outside the gene matches. This CDR3 region has 15 residues. As DNA, the CDR3 is TGTGCCAGCTCACCACCGACGACAGGGCGGAATGAGCAGTTCTTC. Its translation is CASSPPTTGRNEQFF.

The chain carries TRBV2 and TRBJ2-1; 9 nucleotides agree with TRBD1. Germline trimming cut 8 bases from V and 7 bases from J; bases unmatched to any gene: 9. Germline V gene data show CDR1 as SNHLY and CDR2 as FYNNEI. This CDR3 is built from 14 residues. In nucleotides, the CDR3 is TGTGCCAGCGTCCCGGGACAGGGACTAAATGAGCAGTTCTTC. Protein sequence: CASVPGQGLNEQFF.

The rearrangement links TRBV28 to TRBJ2-7; 11 nucleotides agree with TRBD2. The CDR3 spans 17 residues. Trimming took 5 bases from V and 7 from J; bases not matched to a gene: 16. Germline CDR1 reads MDHEN; CDR2 reads SYDVKM. CDR3 amino acids: CASSPTSGLAVLREQYF. CDR3 nucleotide sequence: TGTGCCAGCAGTCCCACATCGGGACTAGCGGTACTACGGGAGCAGTACTTC.

The rearrangement joins TRBV11-2 to TRBJ2-1; TRBD1 agrees at 8 bases. V was pared by 5 bases and J by 4 bases, with 10 bases of the junction left unmatched. Germline V gene data show CDR1 as SGHAT and CDR2 as FQNNGV. CDR3 length: 16 amino acids. The CDR3 region has the DNA TGTGCCAGCAGCCCGCAGGGACAGGATCCGTACAATGAGCAGTTCTTC. Protein: CASSPQGQDPYNEQFF.

In DNA form, the CDR3 reads TGTGCCAGCAGTTTGGTCTCGTTGCTGGCCTACGAGCAGTACTTC. Its translation is CASSLVSLLAYEQYF. The chain links TRBV28 to TRBJ2-7; unclear D gene. CDR3 size: 15 residues. The ends were cut back, 3 bases at V and 2 bases at J, with 14 bases in the middle. Looked up from germline, CDR1 is MDHEN and CDR2 is SYDVKM. Supplemented by reference TRBV28 and TRBJ2-7, the full variable domain reads DVKVTQSSRYLVKRTGEKVFLECVQDMDHENMFWYRQDPGLGLRLIYFSYDVKMKEKGDIPEGYSVSREKKERFSLILESASTNQTSMYLCASSLVSLLAYEQYFGPGTRLTVT.

The chain recombines TRBV28 with TRBJ1-2, with D possibly being TRBD1 (5 bases). Per germline, CDR1 MDHEN and CDR2 SYDVKM. Trimming stripped 3 bases from V and 4 bases from J, with 12 bases between. This CDR3 has 14 amino acids. CDR3 bases: TGTGCCAGCAGTTTGGCGGGGCTCGGCTATGGCTACACCTTC. Protein: CASSLAGLGYGYTF.